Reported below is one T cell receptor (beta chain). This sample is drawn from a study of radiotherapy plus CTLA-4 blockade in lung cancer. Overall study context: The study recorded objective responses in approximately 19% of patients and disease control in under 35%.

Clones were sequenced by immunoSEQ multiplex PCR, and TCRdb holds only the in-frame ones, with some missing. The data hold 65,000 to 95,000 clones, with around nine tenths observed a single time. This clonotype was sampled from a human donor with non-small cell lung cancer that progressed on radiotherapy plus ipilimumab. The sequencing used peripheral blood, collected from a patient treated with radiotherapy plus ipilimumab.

The CDR3 bases are TGTGCCACCAGCAGAGATAGGGGACGGACCTACGAGCAGTACTTC. Residues: CATSRDRGRTYEQYF. V usage is TRBV15 and J usage is TRBJ2-7; D is tentatively TRBD1 or TRBD2 (5 bases each). CDR1 and CDR2 (germline): LNHNV, YYDKDF (reference sequence). The CDR3 contains 15 residues. V was clipped by 0 bases and J by 2 bases, with 11 bases between them.